Following are 18 T cell receptor beta chains from one sample sequenced in a study of T-cell memory formation after mild COVID-19. A single record per CDR3 protein comes from TCRdb applying MiXCR to the 5' RACE reads. The sample lists roughly 240,000 distinct CDR3 sequences, approximately 15% occurring once. Sequencing was carried out using PBMCs or a T cell subset sorted from them (not recorded which). All receptors derive from an adult woman who had mild COVID-19 (a few samples of this study predate the infection). Cell type and time point are not known.

This clonotype showed up just a few times. The chain links TRBV29-1 to TRBJ2-1; no definite D call. The CDR3 spans 10 residues. Per germline, CDR1 SQVTM and CDR2 ANQGSEA. With 5 bases removed from V and 10 bases from J, the gap between germline ends came to 9 bases. CDR3 in DNA: TGCAGCGTTCGGTCTCCCGAGCAGTTCTTC. Translated, it gives CSVRSPEQFF.

This clonotype has only a few counts. The chain carries TRBV18 and TRBJ2-5, with D maybe TRBD1 (6 bases). Germline V lookup: CDR1 KGHSH, CDR2 LQKENI. Trimming took off 3 bases at V and 4 bases at J, with 15 bases between the two ends. The CDR3 length is 15 residues. The CDR3 reads CASSPGTPFGETQYF. CDR3 nucleotide sequence: TGTGCCAGCTCACCTGGGACACCCTTCGGAGAGACCCAGTACTTC.

This chain links TRBV9 with TRBJ2-5; 10 bases are a match to TRBD2. The CDR3 totals 16 residues. The junction had 3 bases not matched to a gene; V was cut back by 0 bases and J by 1 base. Looked up from germline, CDR1 is SGDLS and CDR2 is YYNGEE. The chain's CDR3 is CASSVGTSGLQETQYF. The CDR3 bases are TGTGCCAGCAGCGTAGGGACTAGCGGCCTCCAAGAGACCCAGTACTTC. The full variable domain, its missing parts supplied by reference TRBV9 and TRBJ2-5, is DSGVTQTPKHLITATGQRVTLRCSPRSGDLSVYWYQQSLDQGLQFLIQYYNGEERAKGNILERFSAQQFPDLHSELNLSSLELGDSALYFCASSVGTSGLQETQYFGPGTRLLVL.

There are a few counts of this clonotype. The chain combines TRBV6-2 or TRBV6-3 with TRBJ2-3; TRBD1 agrees at 9 bases. CDR3 length: 16 residues. Germline-derived CDR1 and CDR2 are MNHEY and SVGEGT. The ends lost 5 bases at V and 4 bases at J; junction bases unmatched: 10. The CDR3 spells CASSATGTGKSDTQYF. For the CDR3, the DNA is TGTGCCAGCAGTGCGACCGGGACAGGGAAATCAGATACGCAGTATTTT.

This clonotype was detected only a few times. The rearrangement joins TRBV19 to TRBJ2-5, with TRBD1 matching 8 bases. Germline assignment: CDR1 LNHDA and CDR2 SQIVND (reference sequence). V lost 4 bases and J lost 3; bases outside the gene matches: 1. This CDR3 is 13 amino acids long. CDR3 sequence (DNA): TGTGCCAGTAGTAAGACAGGGGAAGAGACCCAGTACTTC. This gives the protein CASSKTGEETQYF. The full variable domain, its missing parts supplied by reference TRBV19 and TRBJ2-5, is DGGITQSPKYLFRKEGQNVTLSCEQNLNHDAMYWYRQDPGQGLRLIYYSQIVNDFQKGDIAEGYSVSREKKESFPLTVTSAQKNPTAFYLCASSKTGEETQYFGPGTRLLVL.

This rearrangement joins TRBV7-2 to TRBJ2-7; D is uncertain. This CDR3 has 14 amino acids. Germline loops: CDR1 SGHTA, CDR2 FQGNSA. Trimming took 8 bases from V and 2 from J, leaving 16 bases between them. CDR3 in amino acids: CASRRGPEAYEQYF. CDR3 DNA sequence: TGTGCCAGCCGTCGTGGCCCGGAAGCCTACGAGCAGTACTTC.

At least ten counts were recorded for this clonotype. The V gene is TRBV5-1, the J gene TRBJ2-7; 8 nucleotides line up with TRBD1. Germline V gives CDR1 SGHRS, CDR2 YFSETQ. The CDR3 sequence is 14 residues long. Losses at the gene ends were 0 bases for V and 6 bases for J; bases not matched to a gene: 5. CDR3 residues: CASSLEGQGTEQYF. The CDR3 DNA sequence: TGCGCCAGCAGCTTGGAAGGACAGGGTACCGAGCAGTACTTC.

This chain connects TRBV2 to TRBJ2-2; 10 bases align to TRBD2. Germline CDR1 reads SNHLY; CDR2 reads FYNNEI. Germline trimming cut 8 bases from V and 2 bases from J; bases unmatched to any gene: 5. The CDR3 runs 15 residues. CDR3 nucleotide sequence: TGTGCCAGCGGGGGGACTAGCGTAAACACCGGGGAGCTGTTTTTT. Encoded protein: CASGGTSVNTGELFF.

The J gene is TRBJ2-7, the V gene TRBV20-1; 9 bases match TRBD2. V lost 6 bases and J lost 2; bases outside the gene matches: 11. CDR1 is DFQATT and CDR2 is SNEGSKA in the germline V gene (reference sequence). The CDR3 extends over 15 amino acids. The CDR3 sequence is CSAYRPGTSPYEQYF. The DNA of the CDR3 is TGCAGTGCCTACCGCCCCGGGACTAGCCCCTACGAGCAGTACTTC.

This clonotype has only a few counts. This chain connects TRBV5-5 to TRBJ2-1; D is perhaps TRBD1 (5 bases). Germline CDR1 SGHKS, CDR2 YYEKEE (reference sequence). Trimming removed 0 bases at V and 4 bases at J, with 11 bases between. This CDR3 has 15 residues. CDR3 amino acids: CASSLDRPWYNEQFF. The CDR3 nucleotides are TGTGCCAGCAGCTTGGACAGGCCGTGGTACAATGAGCAGTTCTTC.

This clonotype has just a few counts. The CDR3 region is CASSYLTVGQGVDQPQHF. As DNA, the CDR3 is TGTGCCAGCAGTTACCTCACGGTGGGACAGGGCGTAGATCAGCCCCAGCATTTT. This chain links TRBV6-6 with TRBJ1-5, with 9 bases lining up with TRBD1. V gave up 2 bases and J gave up 5 bases; unmatched junction bases: 13. The germline V gene encodes CDR1 MNHNY and CDR2 SVGAGI (reference sequence). This CDR3 has 18 residues.

There are a few counts of this clonotype. The chain recombines TRBV19 with TRBJ2-1; D remains ambiguous. Germline lookup yields CDR1 LNHDA and CDR2 SQIVND (reference sequence). This CDR3 comprises 13 residues. CDR3 amino acids: CATGRNSYNEQFF. Written as DNA, the CDR3 is TGTGCTACCGGACGGAACTCCTACAATGAGCAGTTCTTC.

The chain joins TRBV29-1 to TRBJ2-7; a possible D gene is TRBD1 (5 bases). Per the germline V gene, CDR1 is SQVTM and CDR2 is ANQGSEA. V was shortened by 3 bases and J by 5 bases, with 11 bases between the two germline ends. CDR3 length equals 12 residues. This chain's CDR3 is CSVDAGHDEQYF. The CDR3 DNA sequence: TGCAGCGTTGATGCAGGGCATGACGAGCAGTACTTC.

This clonotype came up a few times. V usage is TRBV5-6 and J usage is TRBJ2-1, with D perhaps matching TRBD1 (7 bases). In germline, CDR1 is SGHDT, CDR2 YYEEEE. V lost 4 bases and J lost 9, with 20 bases in between. The length of the CDR3 is 15 residues. The CDR3 sequence: CASSLGGGGGGEQFF. The DNA for the CDR3 is TGTGCCAGCAGCCTCGGAGGAGGAGGGGGCGGTGAGCAGTTCTTC.

This clonotype was detected only a few times. This chain joins TRBV5-1 and TRBJ2-3, with D possibly being TRBD2 (5 bases). With 0 bases removed from V and 6 bases from J, the gap between germline ends came to 14 bases. The CDR3 is 15 residues long. CDR1 is SGHRS and CDR2 is YFSETQ in the germline V gene. The CDR3 spells CASSLGPREGDTQYF. CDR3 coding DNA: TGCGCCAGCAGCTTGGGTCCCCGGGAAGGGGATACGCAGTATTTT.

For the CDR3, the DNA is TGCAGCGTTGAAGGTGGGAGAGGGGACCTTAACACCGGGGAGCTGTTTTTT. This gives the protein CSVEGGRGDLNTGELFF. The J gene is TRBJ2-2, the V gene TRBV29-1; the D gene could be TRBD1 or TRBD2 (5 bases each). V was shortened by 1 base and J by 2 bases, with 17 bases between the two germline ends. The CDR3 is 17 amino acids. Germline V lookup: CDR1 SQVTM, CDR2 ANQGSEA.

This clonotype was found a few times. This sequence joins TRBV7-9 and TRBJ1-5; D not certain. The length of the CDR3 is 13 residues. The germline CDR1 and CDR2 sequences are SEHNR and FQNEAQ (reference sequence). V was shortened by 2 bases and J by 5 bases, with 7 bases between the two germline ends. CDR3 nucleotide sequence: TGTGCCAGCAGCTTAAACAGCCATCAGCCCCAGCATTTT. It yields the protein CASSLNSHQPQHF.

This clonotype was detected a few times. V and J are TRBV19 and TRBJ1-5, with D possibly being TRBD1 (5 bases). The CDR3 loop spans 15 amino acids. Trimming stripped 0 bases from V and 6 bases from J, with 12 bases between. CDR1 is LNHDA and CDR2 is SQIVND in the germline V gene (reference sequence). The CDR3, as DNA: TGTGCCAGTAGTATAGAATTCAGGGCTGGTCAGCCCCAGCATTTT. The encoded protein is CASSIEFRAGQPQHF.